These T cell receptor beta chains were read from a single sample in a study of shared clonotypes between healthy human individuals. Profiled with immunoSEQ multiplex PCR; TCRdb holds only in-frame clones, not every one. The table lists 850,000 to 1,200,000 clones, about 75% of them singletons, with over 1.3% in the top ten. Input material: memory CD4+ T cells sorted from blood. Receptors originate from a man younger than 35 in good health. The CDR3 runs from the conserved cysteine through the conserved F or W. The D gene is left open where the match is weak. Expanded clones get a size class; other rows say once, few or many, or leave the size out.

clone_size | d_call | j_call | v_call | cdr3_aa | cdr3_nt
NA | NA | TRBJ2-5 | TRBV4-1 | CASSQDGGGRQETQYF | TGCGCCAGCAGCCAAGATGGAGGGGGGCGTCAAGAGACCCAGTACTTC
NA | NA | TRBJ2-3 | TRBV7-2 | CASSLQAGPDTQYF | TGTGCCAGCAGCTTGCAAGCGGGCCCAGATACGCAGTATTTT
NA | TRBD1 | TRBJ1-1 | TRBV12-5 | CASGLEQGTEAFF | TGTGCTAGTGGTTTGGAACAGGGGACTGAAGCTTTCTTT
NA | NA | TRBJ2-6 | TRBV4-1 | CASSQDSQGTYSGANVLTF | TGCGCCAGCAGCCAAGACTCCCAGGGAACCTACTCTGGGGCCAACGTCCTGACTTTC
few | NA | TRBJ2-2 | TRBV18 | CASSPYTGPGELFF | TGTGCCAGCTCACCGTATACAGGCCCCGGGGAGCTGTTTTTT
NA | NA | TRBJ1-3 | TRBV2 | CASSETGHSGNTIYF | TGTGCCAGCAGTGAGACAGGACACTCTGGAAACACCATATATTTT
few | TRBD1 | TRBJ2-5 | TRBV5-1 | CASSLGQGAGETQYF | TGCGCCAGCAGCTTGGGTCAGGGGGCAGGGGAGACCCAGTACTTC
NA | TRBD2 | TRBJ2-1 | TRBV5-4 | CASSIAGGPGSYNEQFF | TGTGCCAGCAGCATAGCGGGAGGGCCGGGCTCCTACAATGAGCAGTTCTTC
many | NA | TRBJ2-6 | TRBV2 | CASSDRVLVFGANVLTF | TGTGCCAGCAGTGACAGGGTACTCGTGTTCGGGGCCAACGTCCTGACTTTC
NA | TRBD1 | TRBJ1-5 | TRBV6-6 | CASSKGTGLTQHF | TGTGCCAGCAGTAAAGGGACAGGGTTAACCCAGCATTTT
NA | NA | TRBJ2-3 | TRBV2 | CASSYRAQGGTDTQYF | TGTGCCAGCAGCTACAGGGCCCAAGGGGGCACAGATACGCAGTATTTT
NA | NA | TRBJ2-3 | TRBV5-1 | CASSLGDTQYF | TGCGCCAGCAGCCTCGGTGATACGCAGTATTTT
NA | NA | TRBJ2-2 | TRBV9 | CASSPTRVEGRDGELFF | TGTGCCAGCAGCCCCACCCGGGTTGAAGGGCGAGACGGGGAGCTGTTTTTT
once | TRBD1 | TRBJ2-7 | TRBV25-1 | CASSESGTGGDEQYF | TGTGCCAGCAGTGAATCGGGGACAGGGGGCGACGAGCAGTACTTC
NA | NA | TRBJ2-2 | TRBV27 | CAGSFRKNTGELFF | TGTGCCGGCAGTTTCAGAAAGAACACCGGGGAGCTGTTTTTT
NA | NA | TRBJ2-5 | TRBV5-1 | CASSSRDAKETQYF | TGCGCCAGCAGCTCCCGGGACGCCAAAGAGACCCAGTACTTC
few | NA | TRBJ2-5 | TRBV4-1 | CARRGGKETQYF | TGCGCCCGAAGGGGGGGGAAAGAGACCCAGTACTTC
NA | TRBD2 | TRBJ2-3 | TRBV7-2 | CASSLATTSGRRSDTQYF | TGTGCCAGCAGCTTAGCTACTACTAGCGGGAGGAGGTCAGATACGCAGTATTTT
NA | TRBD2 | TRBJ2-7 | TRBV19 | CASSATSGGYYEQYF | TGTGCCAGTAGTGCAACTAGCGGAGGATACTACGAGCAGTACTTC
NA | NA | TRBJ1-3 | TRBV15 | CATSRDSTTSGNTIYF | TGTGCCACCAGCAGAGATTCAACGACCTCTGGAAACACCATATATTTT
NA | NA | TRBJ2-2 | TRBV5-4 | CASSWGITGELFF | TGTGCCAGCAGTTGGGGGATCACCGGGGAGCTGTTTTTT
NA | TRBD2 | TRBJ2-7 | TRBV9 | CASSVGGGAYEQYF | TGTGCCAGCAGCGTAGGCGGGGGGGCTTACGAGCAGTACTTC
few | NA | TRBJ2-3 | TRBV7-2 | CASSLRPTPDTQYF | TGTGCCAGCAGCTTACGACCTACACCAGATACGCAGTATTTT
NA | NA | TRBJ1-5 | TRBV28 | CASSLWDSRQNQPQHF | TGTGCCAGCAGTTTATGGGACAGTCGTCAAAACCAGCCCCAGCATTTT
few | NA | TRBJ1-5 | TRBV18 | CASSPGGNQPQHF | TGTGCCAGCTCACCAGGGGGCAATCAGCCCCAGCATTTT
many | NA | TRBJ1-5 | TRBV19 | CASSIRHDTGAQHF | TGTGCCAGTAGTATTCGGCACGACACCGGGGCCCAGCATTTT
few | TRBD1 | TRBJ1-2 | TRBV28 | CASHRGQDGYTF | TGTGCCAGCCACAGGGGGCAGGATGGCTACACCTTC
many | NA | TRBJ2-7 | TRBV10-2 | CASSLQLDSYEQYF | TGCGCCAGCAGCCTCCAACTAGACTCCTACGAGCAGTACTTC
NA | TRBD1 | TRBJ2-1 | TRBV5-1 | CASSSTGTGGNEQFF | TGCGCCAGCAGTTCCACCGGGACAGGGGGCAATGAGCAGTTCTTC
few | NA | TRBJ1-1 | TRBV7-3 | CASSLSSTTEAFF | TGTGCCAGCAGCTTAAGTAGCACCACTGAAGCTTTCTTT
many | NA | TRBJ1-2 | TRBV4-3 | CASSQDGVDGYTF | TGCGCCAGCAGCCAAGATGGGGTCGATGGCTACACCTTC
NA | NA | TRBJ2-3 | TRBV9 | CASSVSGTDTQYF | TGTGCCAGCAGCGTCTCAGGGACAGATACGCAGTATTTT
NA | NA | TRBJ1-2 | TRBV7-9 | CASSRMGAEGYGYTF | TGTGCCAGCAGTCGAATGGGAGCAGAGGGCTATGGCTACACCTTC
NA | TRBD2 | TRBJ2-7 | TRBV7-2 | CASRRTSGSSYEQYF | TGTGCCAGCAGACGGACTAGCGGGAGCTCCTACGAGCAGTACTTC
NA | NA | TRBJ2-4 | TRBV4-1 | CASSQILQPQSF | TGCGCCAGCAGCCAAATTTTGCAGCCCCAAAGCTTC
NA | TRBD1 | TRBJ2-1 | TRBV19 | CASSAPGQGNEQFF | TGTGCCAGTAGTGCGCCGGGACAGGGCAATGAGCAGTTCTTC
NA | NA | TRBJ2-1 | TRBV11-2 | CASSLGTGVYNEQFF | TGTGCCAGCAGCTTAGGTACAGGAGTTTACAATGAGCAGTTCTTC
NA | NA | TRBJ1-2 | TRBV28 | CASSNYGYTF | TGTGCCAGCAGCAACTATGGCTACACCTTC
once | NA | TRBJ1-4 | TRBV5-1 | CASSLIMGPNEKLFF | TGCGCCAGCAGCTTGATTATGGGCCCTAATGAAAAACTGTTTTTT
NA | NA | TRBJ1-1 | TRBV11-2 | CASSLGGRAFF | TGTGCCAGCAGCTTAGGGGGGAGAGCTTTCTTT
many | NA | TRBJ2-2 | TRBV25-1 | CASSEFHLNTGELFF | TGTGCCAGCAGTGAATTTCACCTTAACACCGGGGAGCTGTTTTTT
NA | NA | TRBJ1-6 | TRBV6-5 | CASSFRRGNSPLHF | TGTGCCAGCAGTTTCCGACGGGGTAATTCACCCCTCCACTTT
NA | TRBD1 | TRBJ2-7 | TRBV29-1 | CSGQGGQGYEQYF | TGCAGTGGGCAGGGTGGACAGGGTTACGAGCAGTACTTC
NA | NA | TRBJ1-6 | TRBV6-1 | CASSGNPGSPLHF | TGTGCCAGCAGCGGGAACCCGGGATCACCCCTCCACTTT
few | NA | TRBJ1-1 | TRBV2 | CASMLGATGTKNTEAFF | TGTGCCAGCATGTTAGGAGCCACCGGGACAAAGAACACTGAAGCTTTCTTT
NA | NA | TRBJ2-7 | TRBV18 | CASSDQGDPYEQYF | TGTGCCAGCTCAGACCAGGGAGACCCCTACGAGCAGTACTTC
NA | NA | TRBJ1-1 | TRBV21-1 | CASGGQAF | TGTGCCAGCGGTGGACAAGCTTTT
NA | NA | TRBJ1-2 | TRBV30 | CAWSVPGVNYGYTF | TGTGCCTGGAGTGTACCAGGTGTTAACTATGGCTACACCTTC
NA | NA | TRBJ2-2 | TRBV5-1 | CASKVDQAGELFF | TGCGCCAGCAAGGTAGATCAGGCCGGGGAGCTGTTTTTT
NA | NA | TRBJ2-1 | TRBV6-1 | CASSEQFLPHNEQFF | TGTGCCAGCAGTGAGCAGTTTCTGCCCCACAATGAGCAGTTCTTC
NA | TRBD1 | TRBJ1-5 | TRBV19 | CASSSDRATNQPQHF | TGTGCCAGTAGTTCCGACAGGGCAACAAATCAGCCCCAGCATTTT
NA | NA | TRBJ2-5 | TRBV2 | CASSVDRTETQYF | TGTGCCAGCAGTGTCGACAGGACGGAGACCCAGTACTTC
NA | TRBD1 | TRBJ2-5 | TRBV6-1 | CASSPDRVSETQYF | TGTGCCAGCAGCCCCGACAGGGTTTCAGAGACCCAGTACTTC
NA | NA | TRBJ2-3 | TRBV27 | CASRISDTQYF | TGTGCCAGCAGAATTTCCGATACGCAGTATTTT